The entry below describes one TCR beta chain. What it binds is not known. The V gene end was trimmed by 6 bases and the J gene end by 4 bases; junction bases not matched to a gene: 11. Germline loops: CDR1 DFQATT, CDR2 SNEGSKA (reference sequence). The CDR3 is made up of 15 amino acids. The entry originates in a study of blood T cells in healthy people across ages. Study-level results: PBMCs that were unsorted prevented a conclusive naive versus antigen-experienced comparison.

Total RNA was extracted at no less than 5 micrograms per sample. A J-beta primer mix and a sample-barcoded 5' primer were used in a second PCR of about 6 to 12 cycles. A template-switch adaptor that had 12 random nucleotides put a tag on each cDNA molecule. TCRdb itself ran the 5' RACE reads through MiXCR, one entry per CDR3 protein. The sample yields about 650,000 distinct CDR3 sequences, approximately 29% seen once. The sample was blood. The origin of this receptor is a woman at least 80 years old in good health. The chain has TRBV20-1 and TRBJ1-5, with 8 bases lining up with TRBD1. The CDR3 loop reads CSAPTRTGSNQPQHF. In nucleotides, the CDR3 is TGCAGTGCCCCAACCCGGACAGGGAGTAATCAGCCCCAGCATTTT.